The clone carrying this T cell receptor (beta chain) appeared once. Its antigen remains unidentified. Sequencing used immunoSEQ multiplex PCR; TCRdb keeps in-frame clones, though not all of them. The table includes roughly 75,000 clones, around 95% detected once. This record belongs to a study of cytomegalovirus exposure and HLA in healthy donors. Trimming pared 5 bases from V and 7 bases from J, leaving 9 bases between. The CDR3 runs to 12 residues. CDR1 is LNHDA and CDR2 is SQIVND in the germline V gene (reference sequence). The study, taken as a whole, reports: It was reportedly the case that the classifier diagnosed cytomegalovirus status with high specificity and sensitivity. Later, an analysis found that TCR clusters from the first cohort tended to co-occur in the 95 to 150 validation repertoires.

This receptor was taken from a man aged 18 to 35 in good health and CMV-seropositive. Sequenced material: PBMCs. The chain employs TRBV19 and TRBJ2-1; no clear D. The CDR3 bases are TGTGCCAGTAGTGACCCGGGTAATGAGCAGTTCTTC. It codes for CASSDPGNEQFF.